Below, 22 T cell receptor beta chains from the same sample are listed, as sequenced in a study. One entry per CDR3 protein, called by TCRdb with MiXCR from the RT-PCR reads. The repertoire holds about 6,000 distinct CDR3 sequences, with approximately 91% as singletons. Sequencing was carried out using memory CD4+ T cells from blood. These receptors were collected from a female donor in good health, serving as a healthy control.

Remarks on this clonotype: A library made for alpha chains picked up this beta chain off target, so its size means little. The CDR3 loop is CSASTGTPGVKNIQYF. The DNA for the CDR3 is TGCAGTGCTAGCACTGGGACTCCGGGAGTCAAAAACATTCAGTACTTC. The chain carries TRBV20-1 and TRBJ2-4; D is possibly TRBD2 (6 bases). Germline CDR1 and CDR2: DFQATT and SNEGSKA (reference sequence). This CDR3 region has 16 residues. Trimming removed 3 bases from V and 3 bases from J, with 18 bases in between.

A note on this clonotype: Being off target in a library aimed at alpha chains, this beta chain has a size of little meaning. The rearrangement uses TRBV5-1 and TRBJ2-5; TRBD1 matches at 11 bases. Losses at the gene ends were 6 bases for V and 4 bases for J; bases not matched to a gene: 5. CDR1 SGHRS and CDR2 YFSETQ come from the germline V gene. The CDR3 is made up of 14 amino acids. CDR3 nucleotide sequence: TGCGCCAGCACAAGTGGGACAGGGGGAGAGACCCAGTACTTC. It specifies CASTSGTGGETQYF.

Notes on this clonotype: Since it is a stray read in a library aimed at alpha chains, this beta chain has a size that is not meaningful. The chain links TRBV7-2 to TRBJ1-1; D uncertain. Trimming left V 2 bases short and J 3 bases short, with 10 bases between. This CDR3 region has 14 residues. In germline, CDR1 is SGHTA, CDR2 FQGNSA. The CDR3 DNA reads TGTGCCAGCAGCTTATCTACGGCGGACACTGAAGCTTTCTTT. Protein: CASSLSTADTEAFF.

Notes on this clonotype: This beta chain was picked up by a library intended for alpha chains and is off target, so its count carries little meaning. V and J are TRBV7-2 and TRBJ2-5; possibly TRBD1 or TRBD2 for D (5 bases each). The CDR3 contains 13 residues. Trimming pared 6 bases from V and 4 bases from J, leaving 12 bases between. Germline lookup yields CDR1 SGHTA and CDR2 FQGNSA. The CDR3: CASSYGTGETQYF. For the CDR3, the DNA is TGTGCCAGCAGTTACGGGACGGGAGAGACCCAGTACTTC.

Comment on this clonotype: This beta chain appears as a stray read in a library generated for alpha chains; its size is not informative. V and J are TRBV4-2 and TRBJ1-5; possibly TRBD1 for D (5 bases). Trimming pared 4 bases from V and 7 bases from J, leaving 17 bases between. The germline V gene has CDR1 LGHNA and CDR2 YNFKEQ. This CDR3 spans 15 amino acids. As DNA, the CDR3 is TGTGCCAGCAGCCTTTCCCTCATGGGGGGGCAGCCCCAGCATTTT. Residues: CASSLSLMGGQPQHF.

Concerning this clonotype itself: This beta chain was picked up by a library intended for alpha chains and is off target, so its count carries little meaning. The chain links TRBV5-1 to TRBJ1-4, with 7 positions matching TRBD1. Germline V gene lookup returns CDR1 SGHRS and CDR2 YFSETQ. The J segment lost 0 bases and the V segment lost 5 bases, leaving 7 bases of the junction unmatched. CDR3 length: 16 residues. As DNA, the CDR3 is TGCGCCAGCAGACCAAGACAGGGATCAACTAATGAAAAACTGTTTTTT. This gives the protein CASRPRQGSTNEKLFF.

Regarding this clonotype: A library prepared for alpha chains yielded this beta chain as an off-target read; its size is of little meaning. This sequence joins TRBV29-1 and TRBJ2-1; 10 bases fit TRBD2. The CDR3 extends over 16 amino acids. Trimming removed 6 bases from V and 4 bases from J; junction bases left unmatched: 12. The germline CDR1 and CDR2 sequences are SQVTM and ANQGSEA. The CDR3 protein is CSVAGLAAHLYNEQFF. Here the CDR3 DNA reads TGCAGCGTCGCCGGACTAGCGGCTCACTTATACAATGAGCAGTTCTTC.

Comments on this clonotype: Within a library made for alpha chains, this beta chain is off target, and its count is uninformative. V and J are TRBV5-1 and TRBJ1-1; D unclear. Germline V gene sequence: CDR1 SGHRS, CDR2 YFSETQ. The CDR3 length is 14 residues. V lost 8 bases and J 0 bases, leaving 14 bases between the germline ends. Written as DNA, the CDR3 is TGCGCCAGTAAAATCGGACTCATGAACACTGAAGCTTTCTTT. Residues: CASKIGLMNTEAFF.

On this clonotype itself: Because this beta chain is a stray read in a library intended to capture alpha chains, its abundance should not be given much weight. CDR3 DNA: TGTGCCAGCAGCCAAGGGACGTCTGGAAACACCATATATTTT. Its protein is CASSQGTSGNTIYF. V is TRBV3-1 and J is TRBJ1-3, with D unresolved. The CDR3 runs to 14 residues. The germline V gene has CDR1 LGHDT and CDR2 YNNKEL (reference sequence). V shed 1 base and J shed 1 base, with 5 bases lying between them.

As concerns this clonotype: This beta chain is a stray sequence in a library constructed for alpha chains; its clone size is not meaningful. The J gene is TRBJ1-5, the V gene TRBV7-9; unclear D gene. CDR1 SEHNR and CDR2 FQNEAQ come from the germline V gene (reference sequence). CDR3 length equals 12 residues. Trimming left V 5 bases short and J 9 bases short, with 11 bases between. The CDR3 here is CASSGGERPQHF. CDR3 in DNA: TGTGCCAGCAGCGGTGGGGAGAGGCCCCAGCATTTT.

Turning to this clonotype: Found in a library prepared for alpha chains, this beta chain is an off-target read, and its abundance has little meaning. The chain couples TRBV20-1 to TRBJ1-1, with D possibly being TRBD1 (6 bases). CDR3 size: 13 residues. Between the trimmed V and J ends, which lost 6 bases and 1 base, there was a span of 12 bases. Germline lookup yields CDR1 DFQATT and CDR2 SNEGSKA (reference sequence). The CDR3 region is CSASRGKNTEAFF. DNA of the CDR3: TGCAGTGCCTCTAGGGGGAAGAACACTGAAGCTTTCTTT.

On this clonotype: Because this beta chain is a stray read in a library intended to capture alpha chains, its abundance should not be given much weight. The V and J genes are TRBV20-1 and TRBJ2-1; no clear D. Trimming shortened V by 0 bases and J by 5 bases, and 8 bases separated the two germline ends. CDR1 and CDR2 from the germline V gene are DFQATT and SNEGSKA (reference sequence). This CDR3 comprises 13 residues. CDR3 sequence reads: CSARDLRDNEQFF. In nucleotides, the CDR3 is TGCAGTGCTAGAGATCTCCGGGACAATGAGCAGTTCTTC.

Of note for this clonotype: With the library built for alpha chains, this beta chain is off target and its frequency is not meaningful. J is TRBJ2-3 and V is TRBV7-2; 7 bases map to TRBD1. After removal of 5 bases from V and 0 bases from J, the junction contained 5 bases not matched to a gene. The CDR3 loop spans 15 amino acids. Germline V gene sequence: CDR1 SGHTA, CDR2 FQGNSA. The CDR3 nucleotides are TGTGCCAGCAGCCCACAGGGGTTTAGCACAGATACGCAGTATTTT. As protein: CASSPQGFSTDTQYF.

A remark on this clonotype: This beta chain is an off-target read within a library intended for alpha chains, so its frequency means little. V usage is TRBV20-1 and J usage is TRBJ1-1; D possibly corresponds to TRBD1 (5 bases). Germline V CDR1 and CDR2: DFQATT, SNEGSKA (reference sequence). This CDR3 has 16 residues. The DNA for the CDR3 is TGCAGCAGTACCCCAACAACAAGGGGCATGAACACTGAAGCTTTCTTT. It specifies CSSTPTTRGMNTEAFF.

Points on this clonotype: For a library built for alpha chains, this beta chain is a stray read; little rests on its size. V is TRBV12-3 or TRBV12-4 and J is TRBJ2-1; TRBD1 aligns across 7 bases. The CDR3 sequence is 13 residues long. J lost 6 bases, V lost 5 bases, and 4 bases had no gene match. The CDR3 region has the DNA TGTGCCAGCAGTACGGGACAGATCAATGAGCAGTTCTTC. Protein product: CASSTGQINEQFF.

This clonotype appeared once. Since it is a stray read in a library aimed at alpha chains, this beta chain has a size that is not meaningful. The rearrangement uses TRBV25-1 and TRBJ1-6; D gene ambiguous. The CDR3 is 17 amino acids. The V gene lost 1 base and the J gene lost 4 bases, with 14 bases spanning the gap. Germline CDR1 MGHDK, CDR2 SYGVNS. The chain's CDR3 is CASSESSLGGYNSPLHF. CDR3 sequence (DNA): TGTGCCAGCAGTGAATCCTCGCTGGGAGGGTATAATTCACCCCTCCACTTT.

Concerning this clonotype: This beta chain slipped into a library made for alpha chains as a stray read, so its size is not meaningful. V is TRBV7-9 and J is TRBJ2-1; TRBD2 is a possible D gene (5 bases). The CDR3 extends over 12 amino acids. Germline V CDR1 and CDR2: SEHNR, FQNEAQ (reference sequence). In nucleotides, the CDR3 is TGTGACCCGGGAAGCTCCTACAATGAGCAGTTCTTC. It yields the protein CDPGSSYNEQFF.

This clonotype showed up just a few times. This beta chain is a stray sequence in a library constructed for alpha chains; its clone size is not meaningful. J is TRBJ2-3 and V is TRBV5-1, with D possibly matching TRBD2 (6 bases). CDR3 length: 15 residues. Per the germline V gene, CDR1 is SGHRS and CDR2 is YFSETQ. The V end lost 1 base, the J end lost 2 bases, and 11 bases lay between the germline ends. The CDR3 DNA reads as TGCGCCAGCAGCTTGCCTGGGGGGATCACAGATACGCAGTATTTT. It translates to CASSLPGGITDTQYF. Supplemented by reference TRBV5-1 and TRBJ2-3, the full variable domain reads KAGVTQTPRYLIKTRGQQVTLSCSPISGHRSVSWYQQTPGQGLQFLFEYFSETQRNKGNFPGRFSGRQFSNSRSEMNVSTLELGDSALYLCASSLPGGITDTQYFGPGTRLTVL.

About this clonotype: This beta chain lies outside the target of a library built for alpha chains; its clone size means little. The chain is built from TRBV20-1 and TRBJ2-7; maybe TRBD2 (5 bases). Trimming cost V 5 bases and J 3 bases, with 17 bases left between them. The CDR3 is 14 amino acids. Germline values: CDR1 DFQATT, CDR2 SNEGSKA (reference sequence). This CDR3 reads CSAPRISGSYEQYF. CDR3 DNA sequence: TGCAGTGCTCCTCGTATATCTGGGAGCTACGAGCAGTACTTC.

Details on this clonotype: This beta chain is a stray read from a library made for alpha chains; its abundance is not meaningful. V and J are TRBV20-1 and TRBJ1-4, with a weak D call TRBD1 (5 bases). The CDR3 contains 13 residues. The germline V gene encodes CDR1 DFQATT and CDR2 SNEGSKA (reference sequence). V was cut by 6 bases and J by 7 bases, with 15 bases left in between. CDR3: CSAPGGSSEKLFF. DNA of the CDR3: TGCAGTGCGCCGGGGGGATCGAGTGAAAAACTGTTTTTT.

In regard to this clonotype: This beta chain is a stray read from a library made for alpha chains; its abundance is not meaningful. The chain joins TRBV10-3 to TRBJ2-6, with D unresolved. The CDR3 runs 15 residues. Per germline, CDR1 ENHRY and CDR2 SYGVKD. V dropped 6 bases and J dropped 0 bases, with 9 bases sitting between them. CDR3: CAIRGMPSGANVLTF. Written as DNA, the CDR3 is TGTGCCATCAGGGGCATGCCCTCTGGGGCCAACGTCCTGACTTTC.

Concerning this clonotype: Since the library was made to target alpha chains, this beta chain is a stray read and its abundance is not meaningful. This chain's CDR3 is CASSESGYKHNEQFF. In nucleotides, the CDR3 is TGTGCCAGCAGCGAAAGCGGATACAAGCACAATGAGCAGTTCTTC. The genes are TRBV6-2 or TRBV6-3 and TRBJ2-1; D is perhaps TRBD2 (5 bases). CDR3 length: 15 residues. Looked up from germline, CDR1 is MNHEY and CDR2 is SVGEGT. V gave up 6 bases and J gave up 5 bases, with 17 bases separating them.